The TCR beta chain described here comes from a study of blood T cell repertoires in COVID-19 (dated by TCRdb to between 2020 and 2021). Concerning the study at large: Samples from collaborators originated in the United States, Italy and Spain and spanned both the acute and convalescent phases of COVID-19. A freely available public database, intended as a resource for researchers studying the immune response to SARS-CoV-2, is where the repertoires were released. The prospective study material was composed of cDNA or gDNA derived from T cells, B-cell-depleted T cells, or PBMCs. Where available, HLA class I and class II types were obtained from metadata supplied by the sample provider rather than from assay-based typing. Samples were obtained from the ongoing ImmuneRACE study (first 160 participants) and from over a thousand subjects provided by 6 global collaborators. A de-identified subject ID, COVID-19 status, age in years and sex were almost always included in the sample metadata. Subjects who had been exposed to COVID-19, were actively infected with it, or had recovered from it provided the deeply sampled blood TCRbeta repertoires that made up the dataset. Overall study results and their limits: The quantity of clinical and demographic metadata differed by source and by participant and was supplied without curation.

On this clone: The specificity of this receptor is unknown. Base qualities are not provided; no much larger clone lies one nucleotide away.

Trimming removed 3 bases from V and 4 bases from J; the gene matches leave 6 bases unexplained. The CDR3 covers 14 residues, taking in both the cysteine and the phenylalanine. CDR3 DNA is the only sequence kept; it has 42 bases, read in frame from the first base. CDR1 and CDR2, looked up from the germline V gene (reference sequence), are DFQATT and SNEGSKA. TCRbeta CDR3 regions were amplified from genomic DNA using the immunoSEQ Assay, a bias-controlled multiplex PCR. On the authors' methods: The number of nucleated cells in each sample was estimated from the amplification of reference gene primers within the assay. To quantify the absolute abundance of each unique TCRbeta CDR3 rearrangement, sequence reads were collapsed and filtered. For each sample, productive Simpson clonality was calculated as the square root of Simpson's diversity index across productive rearrangements. TCRdb retrieved this table from immuneACCESS and kept in-frame rearrangements only. Not all clones are present; in checked studies, unresolved V genes account for under half, and no reason is known for the remainder. V, J and clone size are taken as reported in that table, and D and trimming were inferred from the DNA itself. The sample table contains 30,000 to 40,000 clones; only one count was recorded for approximately 85% of them. The ten largest clonotypes hold 15% to 20% of the sample.

Each collaborating institution followed its own protocols to collect whole blood in K2EDTA tubes. For TCRbeta analysis, collaborators shipped samples in one of three forms: frozen whole blood, isolated PBMCs, or DNA extracted from either of those sample types. The sequencing input was peripheral blood. The clonotype originates from a woman in her sixties with active COVID-19. In this chain, TRBV20-1 is recombined with TRBJ1-2; TRBD1 lines up with 9 middle nucleotides. The CDR3 amino acid sequence is: CSASYTGGGYGYTF. The DNA sequence is as follows: TGCAGTGCTAGTTACACAGGGGGCGGCTATGGCTACACCTTC.